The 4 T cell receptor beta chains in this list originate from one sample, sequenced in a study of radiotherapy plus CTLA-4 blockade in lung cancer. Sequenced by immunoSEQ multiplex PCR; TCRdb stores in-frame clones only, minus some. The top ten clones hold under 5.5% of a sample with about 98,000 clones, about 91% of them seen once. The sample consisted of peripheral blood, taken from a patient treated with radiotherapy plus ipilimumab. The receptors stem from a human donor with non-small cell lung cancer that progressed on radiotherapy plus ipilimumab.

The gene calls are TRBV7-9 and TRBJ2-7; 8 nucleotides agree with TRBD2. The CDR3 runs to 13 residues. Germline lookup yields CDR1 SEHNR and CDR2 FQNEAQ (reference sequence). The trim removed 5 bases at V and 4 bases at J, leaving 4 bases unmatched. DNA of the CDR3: TGTGCCAGCAGCCACAGCGGGAGTTACGAGCAGTACTTC. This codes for CASSHSGSYEQYF.

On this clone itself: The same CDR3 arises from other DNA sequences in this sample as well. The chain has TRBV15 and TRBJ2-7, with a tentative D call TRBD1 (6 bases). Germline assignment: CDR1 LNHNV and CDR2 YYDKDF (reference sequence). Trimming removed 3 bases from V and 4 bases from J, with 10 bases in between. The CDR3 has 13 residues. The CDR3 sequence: CATSRDRQYEQYF. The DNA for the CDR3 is TGTGCCACCAGCAGGGACAGACAATACGAGCAGTACTTC.

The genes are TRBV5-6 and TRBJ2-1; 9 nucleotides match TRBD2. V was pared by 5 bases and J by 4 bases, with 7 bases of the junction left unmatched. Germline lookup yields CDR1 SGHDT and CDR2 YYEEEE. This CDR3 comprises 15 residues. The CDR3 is CASRREGGQYNEQFF. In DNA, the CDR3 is TGTGCCAGCAGGCGGGAGGGAGGGCAATACAATGAGCAGTTCTTC. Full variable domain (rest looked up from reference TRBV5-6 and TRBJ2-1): DAGVTQSPTHLIKTRGQQVTLRCSPKSGHDTVSWYQQALGQGPQFIFQYYEEEERQRGNFPDRFSGHQFPNYSSELNVNALLLGDSALYLCASRREGGQYNEQFFGPGTRLTVL.

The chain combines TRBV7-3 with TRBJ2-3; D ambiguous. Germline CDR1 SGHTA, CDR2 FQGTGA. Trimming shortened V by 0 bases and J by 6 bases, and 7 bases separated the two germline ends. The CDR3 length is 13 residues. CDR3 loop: CASSLTPPDTQYF. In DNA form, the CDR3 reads TGTGCCAGCAGCTTAACCCCCCCGGATACGCAGTATTTT.